This TCR beta chain appears in the sequencing data of a study of HIV-infected patients and healthy controls. This clonotype occurred many times. Alpha and beta constant-region primers primed reverse transcription of around 0.5 ug RNA. Each of the alpha and beta chains got its own library through chain-specific third strand synthesis with indices. All rearrangements within a chain used one primer pair; cDNA molecules carried barcodes. TCRdb analysed the 5' RACE reads with MiXCR anew, one entry per CDR3 protein. The data hold 7,500 or so distinct CDR3 sequences, with 10% observed a single time. All unsorted peripheral T cells were captured because whole blood was used without fractionation. Peripheral blood, under 3 ml, was drawn for RNA extraction. CDR1 and CDR2 from the germline V gene are SGHTA and FQGNSA. With 2 bases clipped from V and 3 bases from J, the junction kept 9 bases outside the gene matches. CDR3 length: 17 amino acids.

This sequence originates from an adult with HIV infection. The chain joins TRBV7-2 to TRBJ2-3; 9 bases map to TRBD2. The starting material was blood, obtained before antiretroviral therapy. CDR3: CASSLSRASGITDTQYF. CDR3 nucleotide sequence: TGTGCCAGCAGCTTATCAAGGGCTAGCGGGATTACAGATACGCAGTATTTT.